This T cell receptor beta chain was identified during a study of cytotoxic CD8 clonotypes in ibrutinib-treated CLL. On this clone: What it binds is not known.

Trimming removed 4 bases from V and 6 bases from J; junction bases left unmatched: 7. CDR3 length: 15 residues. The germline V gene has CDR1 SGHRS and CDR2 YFSETQ. Findings and limits, study-wide: Clonality increased with ibrutinib response but returned toward baseline at progression. Public clonotypes were uncommon and contracted or stayed stable on treatment.

Here immunoSEQ multiplex PCR was the method, and the copy in TCRdb shows in-frame clones only, minus some. The sample includes almost 250,000 clones, 70% of them seen just once. The TCR was taken from a human donor with chronic lymphocytic leukemia. Here the sequenced sample was PBMCs, taken after 24 months of ibrutinib treatment. The chain employs TRBV5-1 and TRBJ2-7; 13 positions match TRBD2. The CDR3 DNA sequence: TGCGCCAGCAGCCTACCGACTAGCGGGAGGACCGAGCAGTACTTC. This codes for CASSLPTSGRTEQYF.